A single TCR beta chain is shown here with its context. As yet, its antigen is unknown. This sample was included in a study of T cell responses to AZD1222 COVID-19 vaccine. The CDR3 is 15 amino acids. CDR1 MNHEY and CDR2 SMNVEV come from the germline V gene (reference sequence). Trimming removed 6 bases from V and 0 bases from J, with 15 bases in between. Using immunoSEQ multiplex PCR, the repertoire was profiled, and TCRdb retains in-frame clones only, with some absent. Found here are about 110,000 clones, around 92% of them singletons; the top ten hold 3.5% to 5%. Study-wide results and caveats: There were repertoire samples only from the period after the peak T cell response. Dominant at 160-218 and 743-854, vaccine-associated CD4 TCRs also spanned spike. The donor cohort was predominantly white British with a female majority, and clonal diversity may have been underestimated.

The V and J genes are TRBV27 and TRBJ2-7; D is tentatively TRBD1 or TRBD2 (6 bases each). The specimen comprised peripheral blood, sampled on day 0 of AZD1222 vaccination. The receptor's source is an adult in good health. CDR3 DNA: TGTGCCAGCAGCCAAAGGGGGGTAGGCTCCTACGAGCAGTACTTC. Protein: CASSQRGVGSYEQYF.